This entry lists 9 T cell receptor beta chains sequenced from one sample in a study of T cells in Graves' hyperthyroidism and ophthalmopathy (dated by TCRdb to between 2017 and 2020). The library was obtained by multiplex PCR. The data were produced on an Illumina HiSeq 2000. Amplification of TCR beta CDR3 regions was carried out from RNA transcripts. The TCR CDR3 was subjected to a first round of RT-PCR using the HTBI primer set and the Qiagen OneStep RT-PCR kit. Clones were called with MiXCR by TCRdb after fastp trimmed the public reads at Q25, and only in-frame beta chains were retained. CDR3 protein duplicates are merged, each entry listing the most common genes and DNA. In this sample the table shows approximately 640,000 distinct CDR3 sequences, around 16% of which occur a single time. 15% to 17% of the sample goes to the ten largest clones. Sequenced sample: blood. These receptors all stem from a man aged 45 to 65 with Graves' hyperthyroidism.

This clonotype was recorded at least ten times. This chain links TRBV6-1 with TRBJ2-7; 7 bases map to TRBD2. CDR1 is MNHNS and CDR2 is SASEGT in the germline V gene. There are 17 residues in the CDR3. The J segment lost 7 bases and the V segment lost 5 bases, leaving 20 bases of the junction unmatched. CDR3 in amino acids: CASSSPLLSGSPGEQYF. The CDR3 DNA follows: TGTGCCAGCAGTTCGCCCCTCCTTAGCGGGTCTCCGGGGGAGCAGTACTTC.

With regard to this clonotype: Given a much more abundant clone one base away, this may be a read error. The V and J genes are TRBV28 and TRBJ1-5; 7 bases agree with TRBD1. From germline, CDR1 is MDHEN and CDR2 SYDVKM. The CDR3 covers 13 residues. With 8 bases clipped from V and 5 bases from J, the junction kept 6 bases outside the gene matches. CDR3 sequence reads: CASGGQVYQPQHF. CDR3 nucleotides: TGTGCCAGCGGCGGACAGGTTTATCAGCCCCAGCATTTT.

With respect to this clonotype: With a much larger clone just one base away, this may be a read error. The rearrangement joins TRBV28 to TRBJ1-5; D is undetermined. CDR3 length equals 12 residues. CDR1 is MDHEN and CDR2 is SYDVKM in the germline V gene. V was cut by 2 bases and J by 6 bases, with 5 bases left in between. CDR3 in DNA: TGTGCCAGCAGTTTACGGGTTCAGCCCCAGCATTTT. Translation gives CASSLRVQPQHF.

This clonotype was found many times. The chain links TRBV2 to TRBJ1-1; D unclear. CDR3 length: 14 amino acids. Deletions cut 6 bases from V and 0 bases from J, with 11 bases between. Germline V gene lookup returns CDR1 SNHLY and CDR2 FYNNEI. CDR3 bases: TGTGCCAGCAGGAGGGAGGCTATGAACACTGAAGCTTTCTTT. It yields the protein CASRREAMNTEAFF.

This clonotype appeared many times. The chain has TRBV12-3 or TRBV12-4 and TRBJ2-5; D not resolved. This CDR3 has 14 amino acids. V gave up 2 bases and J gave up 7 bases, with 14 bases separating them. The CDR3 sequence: CASSLSRAPGTQYF. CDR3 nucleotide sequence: TGTGCCAGCAGTTTATCGCGCGCCCCGGGGACCCAGTACTTC.

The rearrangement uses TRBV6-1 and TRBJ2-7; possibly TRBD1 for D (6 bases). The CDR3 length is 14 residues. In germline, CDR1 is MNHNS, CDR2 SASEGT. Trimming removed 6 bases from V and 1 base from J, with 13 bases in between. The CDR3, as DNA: TGTGCCAGCAGAAGGCAGGGGCTATCCTACGAGCAGTACTTC. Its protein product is CASRRQGLSYEQYF.

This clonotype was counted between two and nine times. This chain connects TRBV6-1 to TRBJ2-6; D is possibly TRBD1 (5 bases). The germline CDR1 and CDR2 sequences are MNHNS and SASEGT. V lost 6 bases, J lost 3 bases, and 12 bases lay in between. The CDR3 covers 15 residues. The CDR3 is CASRSQGLGANVLTF. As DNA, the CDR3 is TGTGCCAGCAGATCGCAGGGTCTTGGGGCCAACGTCCTGACTTTC.

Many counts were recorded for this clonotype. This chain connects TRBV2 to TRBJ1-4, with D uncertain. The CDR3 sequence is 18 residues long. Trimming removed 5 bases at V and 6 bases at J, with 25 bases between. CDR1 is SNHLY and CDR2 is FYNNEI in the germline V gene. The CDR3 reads CASSTGRRIMPGDEKLFF. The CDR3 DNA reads TGTGCCAGCAGTACCGGACGGCGTATCATGCCAGGCGATGAAAAACTGTTTTTT.

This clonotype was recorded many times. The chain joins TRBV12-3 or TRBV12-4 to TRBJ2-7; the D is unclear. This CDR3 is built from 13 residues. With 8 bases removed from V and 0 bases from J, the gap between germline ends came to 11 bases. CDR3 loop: CASGSTTSYEQYF. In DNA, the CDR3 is TGTGCCAGCGGATCTACCACCTCCTACGAGCAGTACTTC.